The TCR beta chain under discussion was sequenced for a study of shared clonotypes between healthy human individuals. This CDR3 has 16 amino acids. The V gene's germline CDR1 is LNHDA and CDR2 SQIVND (reference sequence). V lost 5 bases and J lost 4; bases outside the gene matches: 6. As regards this clone: Its specificity is not known.

The assay was immunoSEQ multiplex PCR, and TCRdb's table has in-frame clones only and misses some. This table holds about 1.5 million clones, nearly 99% found once. Study-level findings and limits: When compared with the clonotypes that were shared by all four sorted-subset donors, the non-shared clonotypes turned out to have lower generation probabilities.

This receptor was obtained from a man aged 30-40 years in good health. The gene calls are TRBV19 and TRBJ2-2, with 11 bases that match TRBD2. Material for sequencing was naive CD4+ T cells sorted from blood. The subset: CD45RA+ positively selected. The CDR3 sequence: CASSPSGRPSTGELFF. The CDR3 coding sequence is TGTGCCAGTAGTCCTAGCGGGAGGCCCTCCACCGGGGAGCTGTTTTTT.